The 23 T cell receptor beta chains below come from one sample, sequenced in a study of blood T cell repertoires in COVID-19. Produced via immunoSEQ multiplex PCR; TCRdb's table is partial and in-frame only. The table lists 200,000 to 250,000 clones, 70% to 90% of them singletons. The sample consisted of peripheral blood. The receptors were gathered from a man aged 45 to 65 with acute or convalescent COVID-19.

The V call is TRBV21-1, the J call TRBJ2-1; no check of the table's D call, TRBD2, against the DNA was made. TRBV21-1 is tagged as a pseudogene. The CDR3 is made up of 14 amino acids. Here the CDR3 DNA reads TGTGCCAGCAGCTATTCTGATCCGGGAGTAGAGCAGTTCTTC. Residues: CASSYSDPGVEQFF.

V and J are TRBV5-6 and TRBJ2-7; D is perhaps TRBD2 (6 bases). The CDR3 has 16 residues. CDR1 is SGHDT, CDR2 YYEEEE, per germline. The V end was cut by 6 bases, the J end by 5 bases, with 24 bases between. CDR3 in DNA: TGTGCCAGCACCTTTAGCGGATGGGTAGGATTACACGAGCAGTACTTC. Amino acids: CASTFSGWVGLHEQYF.

This chain joins TRBV28 and TRBJ2-1; 8 bases align to TRBD1. There are 21 residues in the CDR3. Germline lookup yields CDR1 MDHEN and CDR2 SYDVKM. The trim removed 9 bases at V and 0 bases at J, leaving 25 bases unmatched. The CDR3 DNA is TGTGCCAGTGATCCGCCAGGCGGGACAGGTCCTGCTAAGGGCTCCTACAATGAGCAGTTCTTC. It is translated as CASDPPGGTGPAKGSYNEQFF.

The rearrangement links TRBV7-9 to TRBJ2-7; 7 positions agree with TRBD2. The CDR3 is made up of 16 amino acids. Trimming took 1 base from V and 0 from J; bases not matched to a gene: 6. The germline V gene has CDR1 SEHNR and CDR2 FQNEAQ (reference sequence). The CDR3 DNA reads TGTGCCAGCAGCTTAGGGGAGGGGACTTCCTCCTACGAGCAGTACTTC. Its translation: CASSLGEGTSSYEQYF.

The chain combines TRBV7-3 with TRBJ2-5; no clear D gene. The CDR3 has 13 residues. The V end was cut by 3 bases, the J end by 0 bases, with 5 bases between. From germline, CDR1 is SGHTA and CDR2 FQGTGA. CDR3 coding DNA: TGTGCCAGCAGCTTTGGCTACCAAGAGACCCAGTACTTC. Translating gives CASSFGYQETQYF.

This clone appeared once. The chain uses TRBV5-1 and TRBJ2-3; D remains ambiguous. With 5 bases removed from V and 2 bases from J, the gap between germline ends came to 9 bases. Per germline, CDR1 SGHRS and CDR2 YFSETQ. CDR3 size: 13 residues. DNA of the CDR3: TGCGCCAGCAGAGATAGAGCCACAGATACGCAGTATTTT. Protein sequence: CASRDRATDTQYF.

The CDR3 here is CASRHSTGGSNYGYTF. CDR3 coding DNA: TGTGCCAGCAGACACTCGACAGGGGGCAGTAACTATGGCTACACCTTC. The chain recombines TRBV5-8 with TRBJ1-2; 10 bases align to TRBD1. Losses at the gene ends were 5 bases for V and 1 base for J; bases not matched to a gene: 8. The V gene's germline CDR1 is SGHTS and CDR2 YDEGEE. This CDR3 is 16 amino acids long. Filled out from reference TRBV5-8 and TRBJ1-2, the complete variable domain reads EAGVTQSPTHLIKTRGQQATLRCSPISGHTSVYWYQQALGLGLQFLLWYDEGEERNRGNFPPRFSGRQFPNYSSELNVNALELEDSALYLCASRHSTGGSNYGYTFGSGTRLTVV.

The table lists this clone with a count of one. V gene TRBV6-2 or TRBV6-3 combines with J gene TRBJ1-6, with D unclear. Trimming shortened V by 3 bases and J by 8 bases, and 8 bases separated the two germline ends. The CDR3 length is 13 residues. Germline V CDR1 and CDR2: MNHEY, SVGEGT. In DNA form, the CDR3 reads TGTGCCAGCAGTTATTCGGAGGATTCACCCCTCCACTTT. As protein: CASSYSEDSPLHF.

The rearrangement uses TRBV4-1 and TRBJ1-1; 12 nucleotides agree with TRBD1. In germline, CDR1 is MGHRA, CDR2 YSYEKL. J lost 5 bases, V lost 4 bases, and 5 bases had no gene match. This CDR3 has 15 amino acids. DNA of the CDR3: TGCGCCAGCAGCCCGGGACAGGGGGCGCGGACTGAAGCTTTCTTT. Amino acid sequence: CASSPGQGARTEAFF.

The chain combines TRBV27 with TRBJ2-1; 12 nucleotides line up with TRBD2. Germline V gives CDR1 MNHEY, CDR2 SMNVEV (reference sequence). The J segment lost 4 bases and the V segment lost 4 bases, leaving 5 bases of the junction unmatched. CDR3 length: 16 amino acids. The CDR3 reads CASSSPTSGRYNEQFF. CDR3 DNA: TGTGCCAGCAGTTCCCCGACTAGCGGGAGATACAATGAGCAGTTCTTC.

This rearrangement joins TRBV29-1 to TRBJ1-1, with D possibly matching TRBD1 (5 bases). Germline CDR1 SQVTM, CDR2 ANQGSEA. V dropped 4 bases and J dropped 3 bases, with 15 bases sitting between them. There are 14 residues in the CDR3. DNA of the CDR3: TGCAGCGTTGTTCCTAGGGGTACCTACACTGAAGCTTTCTTT. It is translated as CSVVPRGTYTEAFF.

The chain is built from TRBV7-9 and TRBJ1-2; tentatively, D is TRBD1 (5 bases). Germline V gene lookup returns CDR1 SEHNR and CDR2 FQNEAQ (reference sequence). Trimming shortened V by 1 base and J by 2 bases, and 8 bases separated the two germline ends. This CDR3 spans 14 amino acids. CDR3 DNA: TGTGCCAGCAGCTTAGACCCAGGGAACTATGGCTACACCTTC. This sequence encodes CASSLDPGNYGYTF.

This clone was found a few times. J is TRBJ1-4 and V is TRBV10-3; 9 bases align to TRBD1. Germline V gives CDR1 ENHRY, CDR2 SYGVKD. Trimming removed 5 bases from V and 7 bases from J; junction bases left unmatched: 11. The CDR3 runs to 16 residues. CDR3 DNA sequence: TGTGCCATCAGTCCCGGGGGACAGGGAGAGCGTGAAAAACTGTTTTTT. Translating gives CAISPGGQGEREKLFF.

The V call is TRBV29-1, the J call TRBJ1-2; D remains unclear. Trimming cost V 6 bases and J 3 bases, with 11 bases left between them. This CDR3 spans 12 amino acids. Germline values: CDR1 SQVTM, CDR2 ANQGSEA. The CDR3 sequence: CSVLSADYGYTF. The CDR3 DNA reads as TGCAGCGTCTTATCAGCGGACTATGGCTACACCTTC.

This clone was seen just once. V and J are TRBV4-1 and TRBJ1-4; 8 nucleotides match TRBD1. Germline V gives CDR1 MGHRA, CDR2 YSYEKL. V lost 4 bases to trimming and J lost 8 bases; unmatched junction nucleotides: 6. This CDR3 is built from 14 residues. CDR3 DNA sequence: TGCGCCAGCAGCCGGGACAGGCCCCGGGAAAAACTGTTTTTT. Translating gives CASSRDRPREKLFF.

The rearrangement uses TRBV6-4 and TRBJ1-5; 9 bases align to TRBD1. V was clipped by 6 bases and J by 3 bases; unmatched bases: 6. CDR1 and CDR2 (germline): MRHNA, SNTAGT. This CDR3 has 15 residues. CDR3 bases: TGTGCCAGCAGCCCCACAGGGGGCGACAATCAGCCCCAGCATTTT. Translated: CASSPTGGDNQPQHF.

The rearrangement uses TRBV24-1 and TRBJ1-2; D may be TRBD1 (5 bases). The CDR3 is made up of 15 amino acids. V was trimmed by 4 bases and J by 6 bases, leaving 17 bases between them. The germline CDR1 and CDR2 sequences are KGHDR and SFDVKD. CDR3 in amino acids: CATSDPDRPGNGYTF. The CDR3, as DNA: TGTGCCACCAGTGACCCCGACAGACCTGGGAATGGCTACACCTTC.

The gene calls are TRBV6-5 and TRBJ1-1; TRBD1 matches at 9 bases. After removal of 7 bases from V and 7 bases from J, the junction contained 13 bases not matched to a gene. The CDR3 has 15 amino acids. The germline CDR1 and CDR2 sequences are MNHEY and SVGAGI. DNA of the CDR3: TGTGCCAGCACGCCTCGGGACAGGGTTGGGATTGAAGCTTTCTTT. This sequence encodes CASTPRDRVGIEAFF.

This chain links TRBV11-1 with TRBJ2-5; weak D call: TRBD1 (6 bases). The CDR3 spans 14 residues. Germline assignment: CDR1 SGHAT and CDR2 FQDESV (reference sequence). V gave up 4 bases and J gave up 5 bases, with 14 bases separating them. In nucleotides, the CDR3 is TGTGCCAGCAGCTGGCAGGGGTTATGGGAGACCCAGTACTTC. Protein: CASSWQGLWETQYF. Full variable domain (outside the CDR3, taken from reference TRBV11-1 and TRBJ2-5): EAEVAQSPRYKITEKSQAVAFWCDPISGHATLYWYRQILGQGPELLVQFQDESVVDDSQLPKDRFSAERLKGVDSTLKIQPAELGDSAMYLCASSWQGLWETQYFGPGTRLLVL.

The V call is TRBV20-1, the J call TRBJ1-5, with D possibly matching TRBD1 (5 bases). Germline values: CDR1 DFQATT, CDR2 SNEGSKA (reference sequence). V was pared by 3 bases and J by 3 bases, with 15 bases between. CDR3 length: 15 amino acids. The CDR3 region has the DNA TGCAGTGCTAGTCCAGGACAAGCCCACAATCAGCCCCAGCATTTT. Translation: CSASPGQAHNQPQHF.

The rearrangement uses TRBV4-1 and TRBJ1-1; 7 bases fit TRBD1. This CDR3 is built from 15 residues. With V trimmed by 1 base and J by 6 bases, 8 bases remained unmatched. The germline CDR1 and CDR2 sequences are MGHRA and YSYEKL. The CDR3 DNA sequence: TGCGCCAGCAGCCAAGTAAGACAGGGTATAGCTGAAGCTTTCTTT. Translation: CASSQVRQGIAEAFF.

The DNA for the CDR3 is TGTGCCATCAGTGAGTCCACGGAGGTATCTGGCTACACCTTC. Protein: CAISESTEVSGYTF. The chain carries TRBV10-3 and TRBJ1-2; D is unresolved. Trimming pared 0 bases from V and 7 bases from J, leaving 12 bases between. The CDR3 length is 14 residues. In germline, CDR1 is ENHRY, CDR2 SYGVKD.

V usage is TRBV2 and J usage is TRBJ1-2; no definite D call. This CDR3 is built from 13 residues. Trimming left V 4 bases short and J 4 bases short, with 10 bases between. Looked up from germline, CDR1 is SNHLY and CDR2 is FYNNEI. CDR3 sequence: CASSVRGSYGYTF. The DNA of the CDR3 is TGTGCCAGCAGTGTAAGAGGGAGCTATGGCTACACCTTC. The whole variable domain, remainder taken from reference TRBV2 and TRBJ1-2, is EPEVTQTPSHQVTQMGQEVILRCVPISNHLYFYWYRQILGQKVEFLVSFYNNEISEKSEIFDDQFSVERPDGSNFTLKIRSTKLEDSAMYFCASSVRGSYGYTFGSGTRLTVV.